This note documents a single T cell receptor beta chain sequence. CDR3 size: 12 residues. The V end lost 7 bases, the J end lost 1 base, and 10 bases lay between the germline ends. Germline CDR1 reads SQVTM; CDR2 reads ANQGSEA. These data come from a study of cytomegalovirus exposure and HLA in healthy donors. The study ran its PCR with 60 Vbeta and 13 Jbeta primers. Method: immunoSEQ multiplex PCR; TCRdb's copy keeps in-frame clones and lacks some. The table shows more than 200,000 clones, with approximately 81% occurring only once. Source material: PBMCs. The V gene is TRBV29-1, the J gene TRBJ1-2; the D gene is possibly TRBD1 (6 bases). The origin of this receptor is a human donor in good health. This CDR3 reads CSGRTDNYGYTF. CDR3 DNA: TGCAGCGGGCGGACAGATAACTATGGCTACACCTTC.